These 2 T cell receptor beta chains were sequenced from one sample in a study of molecular identifiers for immune sequencing clone quantification. TCRdb re-called the PCR reads through MiXCR, storing one row per CDR3 protein. The data show some 41,000 distinct CDR3 sequences, 15% to 20% seen once. The specimen sequenced was naive CD8+ T cells from blood, with Jurkat cell RNA spiked in. Subset meaning: FACS-sorted CD8+CD4-CCR7+CD45RA+ naive T cells. The receptors were sampled from a human donor in good health. Some libraries in this study had Jurkat cell RNA spiked in.

This clonotype was seen ten or more times. The CDR3 coding sequence is TGTGCCAGCACGGAGGGCGCGGGAGGTCCCAATGAGCAGTTCTTC. Translating gives CASTEGAGGPNEQFF. The chain joins TRBV3-1 to TRBJ2-1, with 8 bases lining up with TRBD2. The CDR3 sequence is 15 residues long. The V and J ends lost 7 bases and 6 bases, in that order; junction bases with no gene match: 11. The germline CDR1 and CDR2 sequences are LGHDT and YNNKEL (reference sequence).

This clonotype was seen more than once but under ten times. J is TRBJ2-5 and V is TRBV28; tentative D call: TRBD2 (6 bases). The CDR3 runs to 14 residues. Germline V lookup: CDR1 MDHEN, CDR2 SYDVKM. V lost 2 bases to trimming and J lost 5 bases, with 12 bases between them. CDR3 amino acids: CASSLLGAGETQYF. The DNA of the CDR3 is TGTGCCAGCAGTTTACTAGGGGCGGGGGAGACCCAGTACTTC.